This entry concerns a single T cell receptor (beta chain). Its specificity is unknown. The record originates from a study of OX40 agonist ivuxolimab in advanced cancers. Study information: Treatment of patients was with ivuxolimab, an agonistic anti-OX40 (CD134) antibody. The study, taken as a whole, reports: Some nonresponders additionally presented with little normalized T-cell clonal expansion. Clonal expansion was seen in CD4+ and CD8+ blood T cells by week 6 at 0.1 to 3.0 mg/kg. The study found among the lowest clonal expansion in partial responders at 0.1-3.0 mg/kg.

TCRdb's copy holds only in-frame clones and misses some; the assay was immunoSEQ multiplex PCR. The data show 78,000 or so clones, roughly 92% seen once. Between the trimmed V and J ends, which lost 9 bases and 10 bases, there was a span of 4 bases. This CDR3 is built from 8 residues. The V and J genes are TRBV6-7 and TRBJ2-1; D remains ambiguous. TRBV6-7 is assigned to the ORF class and has an uncertain function. The material was CD4+ or CD8+ T cells sorted from blood, obtained in a trial of the OX40 agonist ivuxolimab. This receptor was taken from an adult with an advanced solid tumor such as melanoma, head and neck, liver or kidney cancer. CDR3: CARREQFF. DNA of the CDR3: TGTGCCAGACGGGAGCAGTTCTTC.